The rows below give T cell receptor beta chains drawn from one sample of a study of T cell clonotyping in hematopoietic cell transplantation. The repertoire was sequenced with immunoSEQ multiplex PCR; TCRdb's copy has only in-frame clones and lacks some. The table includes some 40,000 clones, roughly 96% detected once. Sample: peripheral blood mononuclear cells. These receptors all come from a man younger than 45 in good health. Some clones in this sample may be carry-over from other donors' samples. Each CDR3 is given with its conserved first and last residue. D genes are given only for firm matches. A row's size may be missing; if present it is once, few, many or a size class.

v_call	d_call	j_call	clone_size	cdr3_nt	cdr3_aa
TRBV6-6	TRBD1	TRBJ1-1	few	TGTGCCGGACAGGGGGGGTCGCGAGCTTTCTTT	CAGQGGSRAFF
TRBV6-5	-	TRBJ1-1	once	TGTGCCAGCCGTCAGGTCCTAGGAGGGACTGAAGCTTTCTTT	CASRQVLGGTEAFF
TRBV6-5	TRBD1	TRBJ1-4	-	TGTGCCAGCAGCCCCGGGACAGCAACTAATGAAAAACTGTTTTTT	CASSPGTATNEKLFF
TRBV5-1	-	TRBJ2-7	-	TGCGCCAGCAGCTTACTCGGGGGAACCTACGAGCAGTACTTC	CASSLLGGTYEQYF
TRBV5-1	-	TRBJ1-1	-	TGCGCCAGCAGCTTGACCCCGGGGATGAACACTGAAGCTTTCTTT	CASSLTPGMNTEAFF
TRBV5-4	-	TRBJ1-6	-	TGTGCCAGCAGCTTGGCTGGGGTCGAATCGTCCCTCCACTTT	CASSLAGVESSLHF
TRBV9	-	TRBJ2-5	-	TGTGCCAGCAGCGTAGGCAGAGACCAAGAGACCCAGTACTTC	CASSVGRDQETQYF
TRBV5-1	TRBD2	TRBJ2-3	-	TGCGCCAGCAGTTTCCTAGCGGGAGGTATCACAGATACGCAGTATTTT	CASSFLAGGITDTQYF
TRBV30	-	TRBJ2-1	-	TGTGCCTGGAGTTATTCCCCCCTGGGGTTCTTC	CAWSYSPLGFF
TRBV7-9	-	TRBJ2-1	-	TGTGCCAGCAGCTTTGGGGCTAATGAGCAGTTCTTC	CASSFGANEQFF
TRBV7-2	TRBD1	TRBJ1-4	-	TGTGCCAGCAGCCGGGACAGGGGGCCCTTTGAAAAACTGTTTTTT	CASSRDRGPFEKLFF
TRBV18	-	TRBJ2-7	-	TGTGCCAGCTCACCACGGGAATACGAGCAGTACTTC	CASSPREYEQYF